This TCR beta chain was obtained from a study of shared clonotypes between healthy human individuals. Study at large: The study used three CD4 naive, three CD4 memory, two CD8 naive and one CD8 memory plate per donor.

Donors, healthy HIV-negative adults, lacked recent acute infections or vaccinations. Researchers partitioned CD4+ cells into CD45RA+ naive and CD45RA-negative memory subsets. CDR1 is SEHNR, CDR2 FQNEAQ, per germline (reference sequence). Trimming cost V 0 bases and J 4 bases; bases outside gene matches: 3. The CDR3 has 15 residues. Clones were sequenced by immunoSEQ multiplex PCR, and TCRdb holds only the in-frame ones, with some missing. The sample includes a few hundred thousand clones, more than 95% of them seen just once. This receptor was taken from a woman in her twenties or thirties in good health. Sample: naive CD4+ T cells sorted from blood. The subset here: CD45RA+ positively selected. This sequence joins TRBV7-9 and TRBJ2-1; 7 bases fit TRBD2. The CDR3 reads CASSLAGGPYNEQFF. The CDR3 bases are TGTGCCAGCAGCTTAGCGGGAGGGCCTTACAATGAGCAGTTCTTC.